These 13 T cell receptor beta chains came from one sample sequenced in a study of T-cell reconstitution after alpha-beta-depleted transplantation in children. During its preparation, the TCRbeta library received unique molecular identifiers. TCRdb reanalysed the PCR reads using MiXCR and keeps one entry per CDR3 protein. The sample holds 480,000 or so distinct CDR3 sequences; 10% to 13% are singletons and the top ten take around 2%. Material: PBMCs, obtained before TCRalphabeta/CD19-depleted stem cell transplant. All receptors derive from a child aged 2 to 10 with inherited bone marrow failure, due to receive a stem cell transplant.

This clonotype appeared once. Possible read error: a much larger clone is one base away. This chain joins TRBV6-1 and TRBJ2-2, with D perhaps being TRBD1 or TRBD2 (6 bases each). Looked up from germline, CDR1 is MNHNS and CDR2 is SASEGT. The CDR3 totals 16 residues. The CDR3 loop is CSSSRGPRGGTGELFF. Here the CDR3 DNA reads TGTTCCAGCAGCCGCGGACCCAGGGGAGGCACCGGGGAGCTGTTTTTT.

Many counts were recorded for this clonotype. This chain links TRBV29-1 with TRBJ1-2; 8 bases fit TRBD1. Trimming at V came to 5 bases and at J to 7 bases, leaving 3 bases not matched to a gene. Germline CDR1 and CDR2: SQVTM and ANQGSEA. This CDR3 has 11 residues. The CDR3, as DNA: TGCAGCGTTCCGACAGGGGTTGGCTACACCTTC. Protein sequence: CSVPTGVGYTF.

The chain joins TRBV12-3 or TRBV12-4 to TRBJ2-7; 14 bases map to TRBD2. This CDR3 spans 16 amino acids. V gave up 6 bases and J gave up 3 bases; unmatched junction bases: 7. CDR3 bases: TGTGCCAGCAGCCGGGGACTAGCGGGAGCCTTCTACGAGCAGTACTTC. Encoded protein: CASSRGLAGAFYEQYF.

This clonotype has a count of ten or more. The V gene is TRBV7-9, the J gene TRBJ2-7, with 7 bases identical to TRBD1. The CDR3 spans 12 residues. V was clipped by 5 bases and J by 6 bases; unmatched bases: 4. Germline V gene data show CDR1 as SEHNR and CDR2 as FQNEAQ (reference sequence). Here the CDR3 DNA reads TGTGCCAGCAGCCCAACAGGGGTCGAGCAGTACTTC. Protein sequence: CASSPTGVEQYF. The variable domain in full, completed from reference TRBV7-9 and TRBJ2-7, reads DTGVSQNPRHKITKRGQNVTFRCDPISEHNRLYWYRQTLGQGPEFLTYFQNEAQLEKSRLLSDRFSAERPKGSFSTLEIQRTEQGDSAMYLCASSPTGVEQYFGPGTRLTVT.

The chain combines TRBV29-1 with TRBJ1-3; the D is unclear. CDR1 and CDR2 from the germline V gene are SQVTM and ANQGSEA. V shed 1 base and J shed 5 bases, with 9 bases lying between them. The CDR3 has 13 amino acids. CDR3 amino acids: CSVEADGRNTIYF. The CDR3 DNA sequence: TGCAGCGTTGAAGCTGACGGAAGAAACACCATATATTTT. Complete variable domain (other parts from reference TRBV29-1 and TRBJ1-3): SAVISQKPSRDICQRGTSLTIQCQVDSQVTMMFWYRQQPGQSLTLIATANQGSEATYESGFVIDKFPISRPNLTFSTLTVSNMSPEDSSIYLCSVEADGRNTIYFGEGSWLTVV.

This clonotype has a count of ten or more. The chain recombines TRBV12-3 or TRBV12-4 with TRBJ2-5; unclear D gene. This CDR3 spans 13 amino acids. V lost 6 bases and J 1 base, leaving 9 bases between the germline ends. The CDR3 here is CASSARFQETQYF. For the CDR3, the DNA is TGTGCCAGCAGCGCCCGTTTCCAAGAGACCCAGTACTTC.

This clonotype was counted between two and nine times. This rearrangement joins TRBV9 to TRBJ2-7; perhaps TRBD2 as D (6 bases). CDR1 is SGDLS, CDR2 YYNGEE, per germline. Trimming took 0 bases from V and 2 from J, leaving 9 bases between them. This CDR3 comprises 14 residues. CDR3 region: CASSVGGLPYEQYF. DNA for the CDR3: TGTGCCAGCAGCGTAGGGGGACTTCCCTACGAGCAGTACTTC.

V gene TRBV6-1 combines with J gene TRBJ2-3; a possible D gene is TRBD2 (6 bases). Germline CDR1 MNHNS, CDR2 SASEGT. Trimming took 5 bases from V and 2 from J, leaving 11 bases between them. This CDR3 is 14 amino acids long. The CDR3 DNA is TGTGCCAGCAGTATAGCGGCCCTCACAGATACGCAGTATTTT. It is translated as CASSIAALTDTQYF.

V usage is TRBV4-2 and J usage is TRBJ2-7; TRBD2 matches at 11 bases. CDR3 length equals 15 residues. V gave up 3 bases and J gave up 7 bases; unmatched junction bases: 8. Looked up from germline, CDR1 is LGHNA and CDR2 is YNFKEQ. The CDR3 here is CASSQLAGGPLEQYF. CDR3 nucleotides: TGTGCCAGCAGCCAGTTAGCGGGAGGGCCGCTGGAGCAGTACTTC.

This clonotype was observed many times. The V call is TRBV5-6, the J call TRBJ2-7; 8 nucleotides agree with TRBD2. The CDR3 covers 16 residues. Germline V lookup: CDR1 SGHDT, CDR2 YYEEEE. Trimming took 0 bases from V and 5 from J; bases not matched to a gene: 10. The CDR3 spells CASSLVAGGLEDEQYF. CDR3 coding DNA: TGTGCCAGCAGCTTGGTTGCGGGAGGACTTGAGGACGAGCAGTACTTC.

This clonotype appeared many times. The V and J genes are TRBV6-2 or TRBV6-3 and TRBJ1-3; D unresolved. The CDR3 covers 14 residues. Germline assignment: CDR1 MNHEY and CDR2 SVGEGT. V was shortened by 5 bases and J by 0 bases, with 8 bases between the two germline ends. The CDR3 protein is CASSPAASGNTIYF. The CDR3 DNA follows: TGTGCCAGCAGTCCTGCAGCCTCTGGAAACACCATATATTTT.

J is TRBJ2-1 and V is TRBV7-7; D gene unclear. V was shortened by 2 bases and J by 7 bases, with 12 bases between the two germline ends. The CDR3 consists of 14 residues. In germline, CDR1 is SSHAT, CDR2 FNYEAQ (reference sequence). This CDR3 is CASSLSQEVNEQFF. CDR3 nucleotides: TGTGCCAGCAGCTTATCTCAGGAAGTAAATGAGCAGTTCTTC.

The V gene is TRBV4-2, the J gene TRBJ2-1; 7 nucleotides match TRBD2. Trimming took 10 bases from V and 9 from J; bases not matched to a gene: 6. This CDR3 has 11 amino acids. Germline CDR1 and CDR2: LGHNA and YNFKEQ. The CDR3 coding sequence is TGTGCCATGGGCCCGGGGGGTGAGCAGTTCTTC. It is translated as CAMGPGGEQFF.